This T cell receptor beta chain was captured in a study of neurological immune-mediated disorders. Study results and caveats: In HTLV-1-associated myelopathy, TCR clonal expansion was greatest, whereas multiple sclerosis had the least, falling below healthy controls. Phylogenetic grouping assigned the repertoires of 18 of 34 multiple sclerosis patients to a single related-CDR3 cluster, representing a possible signature.

This clonotype was seen repeatedly, ten times or more. Its antigen is as yet unknown. cDNA was made by 5'RACE with 10-nucleotide random UMIs. TCRdb independently ran MiXCR on the 5' RACE reads; one entry per CDR3 protein. There are tens of thousands of distinct CDR3 sequences in the sample; over 2% occur only once, and around 3% lies in the top ten. Germline V CDR1 and CDR2: SGHDT, YYEEEE. V lost 6 bases and J lost 4, with 20 bases in between. This CDR3 comprises 15 residues. Sequencing was performed on PBMCs. The rearrangement joins TRBV5-6 to TRBJ2-7, with D possibly being TRBD1 or TRBD2 (6 bases each). The receptor comes from a middle-aged man with multiple sclerosis. The CDR3 loop is CASKDRGTPTYEQYF. The CDR3 coding sequence is TGTGCCAGCAAAGACCGGGGGACACCGACTTACGAGCAGTACTTC.